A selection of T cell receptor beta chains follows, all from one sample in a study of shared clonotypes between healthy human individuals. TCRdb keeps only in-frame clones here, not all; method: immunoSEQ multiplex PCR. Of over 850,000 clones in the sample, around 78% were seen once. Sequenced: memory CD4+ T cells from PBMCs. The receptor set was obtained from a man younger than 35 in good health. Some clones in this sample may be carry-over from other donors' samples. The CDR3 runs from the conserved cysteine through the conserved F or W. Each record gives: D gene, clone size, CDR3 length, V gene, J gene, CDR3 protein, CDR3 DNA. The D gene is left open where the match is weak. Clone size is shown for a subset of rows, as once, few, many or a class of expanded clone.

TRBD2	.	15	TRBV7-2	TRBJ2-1	CASSRASGSHNEQFF	TGTGCCAGCAGCCGCGCTAGCGGGAGCCACAATGAGCAGTTCTTC
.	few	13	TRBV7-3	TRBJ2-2	CASSGRNTGELFF	TGTGCCAGTTCCGGGAGGAACACCGGGGAGCTGTTTTTT
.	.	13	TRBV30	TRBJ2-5	CAWGSDSQETQYF	TGTGCCTGGGGATCGGACAGTCAAGAGACCCAGTACTTC
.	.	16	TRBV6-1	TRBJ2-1	CASSEFRQGKNNEQFF	TGTGCCAGCAGTGAATTTCGGCAGGGAAAAAACAATGAGCAGTTCTTC
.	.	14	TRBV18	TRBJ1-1	CASSPSAGPTEAFF	TGTGCCAGCTCCCCGTCGGCGGGTCCGACTGAAGCTTTCTTT
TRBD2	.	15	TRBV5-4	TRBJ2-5	CASSARLAGGETQYF	TGTGCCAGCAGCGCCCGACTAGCGGGAGGAGAGACCCAGTACTTC
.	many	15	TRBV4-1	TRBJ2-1	CASSKPGSLGNEQFF	TGCGCCAGCAGCAAGCCAGGGTCCCTAGGCAATGAGCAGTTCTTC
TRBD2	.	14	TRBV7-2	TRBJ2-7	CASSLSGSPYEQYF	TGTGCCAGCAGCTTAAGCGGGAGCCCCTACGAGCAGTACTTC
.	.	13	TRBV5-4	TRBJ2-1	CASGEAPYNEQFF	TGTGCCAGCGGGGAGGCCCCCTACAATGAGCAGTTCTTC
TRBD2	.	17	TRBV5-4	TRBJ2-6	CASSSASSGGLVNVLTF	TGTGCCAGCAGCTCCGCCAGCTCGGGGGGGTTAGTCAACGTCCTGACTTTC
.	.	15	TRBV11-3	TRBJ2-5	CASSLGQEREETQYF	TGTGCCAGCAGCTTAGGGCAGGAGAGGGAAGAGACCCAGTACTTC
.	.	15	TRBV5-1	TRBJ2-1	CASSLALHSYNEQFF	TGCGCCAGCAGCTTGGCCCTACACTCCTACAATGAGCAGTTCTTC
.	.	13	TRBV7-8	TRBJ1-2	CASSGTGNYGYTF	TGTGCCAGCAGCGGAACAGGGAACTATGGCTACACCTTC
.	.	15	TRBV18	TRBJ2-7	CASSPPGGYSYEQYF	TGTGCCAGCTCACCACCGGGCGGGTATTCCTACGAGCAGTACTTC
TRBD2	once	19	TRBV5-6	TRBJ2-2	CASSPRRTGLAGVSGELFF	TGTGCCAGCAGCCCGCGCCGAACGGGACTAGCGGGAGTATCCGGGGAGCTGTTTTTT
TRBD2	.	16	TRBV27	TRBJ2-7	CASNFAAGGRSHEQYF	TGTGCCAGCAATTTTGCCGCGGGCGGGAGGTCCCACGAGCAGTACTTC
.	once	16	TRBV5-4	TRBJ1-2	CASSERRPERGYGYTF	TGTGCCAGCAGCGAACGCCGGCCAGAACGGGGGTATGGCTACACCTTC
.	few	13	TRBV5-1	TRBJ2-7	CASSNQGSNEQYF	TGCGCCAGCAGCAACCAGGGGAGCAACGAGCAGTACTTC
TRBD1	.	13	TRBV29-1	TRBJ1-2	CSVEDRPEDGYTF	TGCAGCGTTGAGGACAGGCCGGAGGACGGCTACACCTTC
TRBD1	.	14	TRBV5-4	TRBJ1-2	CASSFRQGLRGYTF	TGTGCCAGCAGCTTCCGACAGGGCCTCAGGGGCTACACCTTC
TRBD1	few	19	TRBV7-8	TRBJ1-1	CASSLRRGTGRGAYPEAFF	TGTGCCAGCAGCTTGAGAAGAGGGACAGGACGTGGCGCTTACCCTGAAGCTTTCTTT
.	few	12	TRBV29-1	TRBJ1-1	CSVEGSAVEAFF	TGCAGCGTTGAAGGTAGTGCGGTAGAAGCTTTCTTT
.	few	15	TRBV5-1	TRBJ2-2	CASSLRSANTGELFF	TGCGCCAGCAGCCTCCGCAGCGCGAACACCGGGGAGCTGTTTTTT
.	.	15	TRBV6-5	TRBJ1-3	CASMRGGSGGNTIYF	TGTGCCAGCATGAGGGGGGGCTCGGGAGGAAACACCATATATTTT
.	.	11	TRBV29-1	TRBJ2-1	CSVGGHQEQFF	TGCAGCGTTGGGGGACACCAAGAGCAGTTCTTC
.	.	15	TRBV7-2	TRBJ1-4	CASSLSHGINEKLFF	TGTGCCAGCAGCTTATCCCACGGTATTAATGAAAAACTGTTTTTT
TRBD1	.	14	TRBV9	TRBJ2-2	CASRTTGEIGELFF	TGTGCCAGCAGAACGACAGGGGAGATCGGGGAGCTGTTTTTT
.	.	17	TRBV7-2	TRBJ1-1	CASSLATPARGTPEAFF	TGTGCCAGCAGCTTAGCTACGCCAGCCCGAGGCACCCCTGAAGCTTTCTTT
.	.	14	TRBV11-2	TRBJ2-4	CASSSGTAKNIQYF	TGTGCCAGCAGCTCAGGGACAGCCAAAAACATTCAGTACTTC
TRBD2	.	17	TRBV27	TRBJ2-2	CASSLGIAGVSTGELFF	TGTGCCAGCAGTTTAGGGATAGCGGGAGTTAGCACCGGGGAGCTGTTTTTT
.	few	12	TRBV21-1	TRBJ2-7	CASSKVPYEQYF	TGTGCCAGCAGCAAAGTGCCTTACGAGCAGTACTTC
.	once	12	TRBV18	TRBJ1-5	CASSGGDQPQHF	TGTGCCAGCTCCGGTGGGGACCAGCCCCAGCATTTT
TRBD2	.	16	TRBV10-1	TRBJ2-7	CASSDLAGGSIYEQYF	TGCGCCAGCAGTGACTTAGCGGGAGGTTCAATCTACGAGCAGTACTTC
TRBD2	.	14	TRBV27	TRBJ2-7	CASTPRASGSEQYF	TGTGCCAGCACCCCTAGGGCTAGCGGGAGCGAGCAGTACTTC
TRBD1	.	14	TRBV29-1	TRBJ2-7	CSVVSRDRAYEQYF	TGCAGCGTTGTGAGCCGGGACAGGGCCTACGAGCAGTACTTC
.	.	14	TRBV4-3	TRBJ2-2	CASSQGINTGELFF	TGCGCCAGCAGCCAGGGCATTAACACCGGGGAGCTGTTTTTT
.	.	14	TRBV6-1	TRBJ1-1	CASSEGTWNTEAFF	TGTGCCAGCAGCGAAGGGACATGGAACACTGAAGCTTTCTTT
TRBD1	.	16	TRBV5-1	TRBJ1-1	CASSLISGTGGTEAFF	TGCGCCAGCAGTCTCATCTCCGGGACAGGGGGCACTGAAGCTTTCTTT
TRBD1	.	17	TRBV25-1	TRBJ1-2	CASSDPRGTGFNYGYTF	TGTGCCAGCAGTGATCCGAGGGGGACAGGATTTAACTATGGCTACACCTTC
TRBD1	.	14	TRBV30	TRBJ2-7	CAWNIAGTAYEQYF	TGTGCCTGGAACATAGCCGGGACAGCCTACGAGCAGTACTTC
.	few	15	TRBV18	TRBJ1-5	CASSPDSYSNQPQHF	TGTGCCAGCTCACCGGACAGCTATAGCAATCAGCCCCAGCATTTT
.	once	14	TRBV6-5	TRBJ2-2	CASRGPSGAGELFF	TGTGCCAGCAGGGGACCCTCGGGGGCCGGGGAGCTGTTTTTT
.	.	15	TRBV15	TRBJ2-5	CATSRDRNPWETQYF	TGTGCCACCAGCAGAGATCGAAACCCCTGGGAGACCCAGTACTTC
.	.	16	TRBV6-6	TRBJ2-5	CASRMGKRANQETQYF	TGTGCCAGCAGAATGGGGAAGCGCGCAAACCAAGAGACCCAGTACTTC
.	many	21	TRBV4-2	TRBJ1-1	CASSQGFLRVRGLMLNTEAFF	TGTGCCAGCAGCCAAGGTTTCCTTCGGGTCAGGGGTTTGATGTTGAACACTGAAGCTTTCTTT
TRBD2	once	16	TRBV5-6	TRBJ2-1	CASSSWGSGSMDEQFF	TGTGCCAGCAGCTCCTGGGGTAGCGGGAGTATGGATGAGCAGTTCTTC
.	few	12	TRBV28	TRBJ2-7	CASSLPPGEQYF	TGTGCCAGCAGCCTACCCCCGGGAGAGCAGTACTTC
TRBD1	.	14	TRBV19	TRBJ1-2	CASSTRQGNYGYTF	TGTGCCAGTAGTACCAGACAGGGAAACTATGGCTACACCTTC
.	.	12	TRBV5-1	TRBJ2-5	CASSLAQDDQYF	TGCGCCAGCAGCTTGGCCCAGGATGACCAGTACTTC
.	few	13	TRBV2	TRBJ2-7	CASSVGTAYEQYF	TGTGCCAGCAGTGTGGGGACTGCATACGAGCAGTACTTC
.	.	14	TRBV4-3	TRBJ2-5	CASSQNVGSGTQYF	TGCGCCAGCAGCCAAAATGTAGGGAGCGGGACCCAGTACTTC
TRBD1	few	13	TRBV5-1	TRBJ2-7	CASSFQGADEQYF	TGCGCCAGCAGCTTCCAGGGGGCAGACGAGCAGTACTTC